These 4 T cell receptor beta chains originate from one sample sequenced in a study of Ad26.COV2.S vaccination and SARS-CoV-2 variants. As to treatment: some 20 received Ad26.COV2.S at low or high dose, single or two shots; about five received placebo; per-sample allocation not given. Vaccine and placebo recipients were sampled on day 63 after the first injection. Profiling relied on immunoSEQ multiplex PCR, and the TCRdb table lists in-frame clones only, not all of them. The table has 350,000 to 600,000 clones, nearly 90% seen once. The sample was peripheral blood, taken in a trial of Ad26.COV2.S vaccine versus placebo. The receptor source for this set is a person between 18 and 65 years old who received the Ad26.COV2.S COVID-19 vaccine or a placebo.

This chain links TRBV19 with TRBJ2-7, with 7 nucleotides matching TRBD2. The length of the CDR3 is 15 residues. Germline V gives CDR1 LNHDA, CDR2 SQIVND (reference sequence). V shed 5 bases, J shed 5 bases, and the junction held 12 bases outside the gene matches. The DNA for the CDR3 is TGTGCCAGTAGTGTCGACTCGGGACTAATCGACGAGCAGTACTTC. Translating it yields CASSVDSGLIDEQYF.

The J gene is TRBJ2-7, the V gene TRBV6-6, with 10 bases matching TRBD1. Germline CDR1 reads MNHNY; CDR2 reads SVGAGI (reference sequence). J was trimmed by 3 bases and V by 6 bases; bases with no gene match: 8. The CDR3 loop spans 15 amino acids. Here the CDR3 DNA reads TGTGCCAGCAGGAACGGGGGACAGGGGAACTACGAGCAGTACTTC. It specifies CASRNGGQGNYEQYF.

The gene calls are TRBV19 and TRBJ2-4, with D unclear. CDR3 size: 14 residues. Trimming pared 7 bases from V and 1 base from J, leaving 11 bases between. Germline V gene data show CDR1 as LNHDA and CDR2 as SQIVND (reference sequence). CDR3 nucleotide sequence: TGTGCCAGTACCCCGGACGGGGCCAAAAACATTCAGTACTTC. It translates to CASTPDGAKNIQYF.

The chain carries TRBV6-6 and TRBJ1-1; D is perhaps TRBD1 (5 bases). Germline lookup yields CDR1 MNHNY and CDR2 SVGAGI (reference sequence). The CDR3 totals 15 residues. Trimming pared 0 bases from V and 0 bases from J, leaving 8 bases between. CDR3: CASSYSRGLNTEAFF. CDR3 nucleotides: TGTGCCAGCAGTTACTCGAGGGGTTTGAACACTGAAGCTTTCTTT.